The next 5 T cell receptor beta chains were all read from a single sample in a study of radiation and T cells in renal cell carcinoma. Using immunoSEQ multiplex PCR, the repertoire was profiled, and TCRdb retains in-frame clones only, with some absent. Counted here are about 60,000 clones, roughly four fifths occurring once; the ten biggest clones make up roughly 7%. Regarding time point: blood 2 weeks post-SBRT. Treatment indicated: 15 Gy SBRT to primary tumor, nephrectomy 4 weeks later. Sequenced here: blood, sampled from a patient whose treatment included radiotherapy and nephrectomy. Receptors originate from a man aged 55-75 years with renal cell carcinoma.

The chain recombines TRBV21-1 with TRBJ2-4; the table's D call, TRBD2, has no DNA check behind it. TRBV21-1 corresponds to a pseudogene. The CDR3 length is 16 residues. In nucleotides, the CDR3 is TGTGCCAGCAGCAAAGGGGGAGTTTCCCCGGGGGACATTCAGTACTTC. Translated, it gives CASSKGGVSPGDIQYF.

The chain employs TRBV18 and TRBJ2-3; a weak D match, TRBD2 (5 bases). The CDR3 runs to 15 residues. Trimming shortened V by 2 bases and J by 0 bases, and 9 bases separated the two germline ends. The germline gives CDR1 KGHSH, CDR2 LQKENI. Here the CDR3 reads CASSPDYLSTDTQYF. The CDR3 DNA sequence: TGTGCCAGCTCACCAGACTATCTTAGCACAGATACGCAGTATTTT.

This chain joins TRBV9 and TRBJ2-5; 11 bases align to TRBD2. The CDR3 totals 15 residues. Trimming cost V 2 bases and J 4 bases; bases outside gene matches: 4. Germline CDR1 SGDLS, CDR2 YYNGEE. This CDR3 is CASSVLAGGGETQYF. The CDR3 DNA reads as TGTGCCAGCAGCGTCTTAGCGGGAGGGGGAGAGACCCAGTACTTC.

The chain links TRBV7-2 to TRBJ2-7; 10 positions match TRBD2. Germline V gene sequence: CDR1 SGHTA, CDR2 FQGNSA. The junction had 11 bases not matched to a gene; V was cut back by 2 bases and J by 4 bases. This CDR3 region has 17 residues. CDR3 residues: CASSLSGGASGGYEQYF. As DNA, the CDR3 is TGTGCCAGCAGCTTAAGTGGGGGAGCTAGCGGGGGATACGAGCAGTACTTC.

This chain connects TRBV14 to TRBJ2-7; 12 bases are shared with TRBD1. The germline V gene encodes CDR1 SGHDN and CDR2 FVKESK. V trimming: 3 bases; J trimming: 4 bases; junction bases outside the gene matches: 4. The CDR3 is made up of 15 amino acids. The CDR3 reads CASSHGTGGWYEQYF. Here the CDR3 DNA reads TGTGCCAGCAGCCACGGGACAGGGGGCTGGTACGAGCAGTACTTC.